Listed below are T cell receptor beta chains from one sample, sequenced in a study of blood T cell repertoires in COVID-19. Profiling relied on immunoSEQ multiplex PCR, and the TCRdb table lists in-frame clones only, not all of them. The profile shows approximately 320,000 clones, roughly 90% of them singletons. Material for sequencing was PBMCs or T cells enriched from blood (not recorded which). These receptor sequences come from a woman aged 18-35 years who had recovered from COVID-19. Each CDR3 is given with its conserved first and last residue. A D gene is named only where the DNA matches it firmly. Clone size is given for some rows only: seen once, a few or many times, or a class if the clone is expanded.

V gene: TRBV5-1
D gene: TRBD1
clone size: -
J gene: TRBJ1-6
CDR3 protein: CASSPGQGALLTDNSPLHF
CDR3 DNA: TGCGCCAGCAGCCCGGGACAGGGGGCACTACTTACAGATAATTCACCCCTCCACTTT

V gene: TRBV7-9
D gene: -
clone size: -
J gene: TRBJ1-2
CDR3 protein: CASSYNNREENGYTF
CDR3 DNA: TGTGCCAGCAGTTATAACAACAGGGAAGAAAATGGCTACACCTTC

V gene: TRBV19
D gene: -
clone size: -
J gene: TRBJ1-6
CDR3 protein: CASTPLGGRTNSPLHF
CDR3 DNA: TGTGCCAGTACCCCGCTCGGAGGACGTACAAATTCACCCCTCCACTTT

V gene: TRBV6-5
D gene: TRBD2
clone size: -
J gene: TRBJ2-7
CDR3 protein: CASSYGGRAWEQYF
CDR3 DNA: TGTGCCAGCAGTTATGGCGGGAGGGCTTGGGAGCAGTACTTC

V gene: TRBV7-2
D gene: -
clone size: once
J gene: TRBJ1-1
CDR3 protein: CASSLSLVNTEAFF
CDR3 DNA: TGTGCCAGCAGCTTATCTCTCGTGAACACTGAAGCTTTCTTT

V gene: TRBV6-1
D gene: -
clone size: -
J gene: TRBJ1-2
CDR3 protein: CASSEQGSYGYTF
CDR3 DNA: TGTGCCAGCAGTGAACAGGGGAGCTATGGCTACACCTTC

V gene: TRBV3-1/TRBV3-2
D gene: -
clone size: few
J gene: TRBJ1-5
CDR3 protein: CASSQLYGGNQPQHF
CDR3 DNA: TGTGCCAGCAGCCAACTTTACGGGGGCAATCAGCCCCAGCATTTT

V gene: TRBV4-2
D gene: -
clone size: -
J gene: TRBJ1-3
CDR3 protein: CASSQAGGNTIYF
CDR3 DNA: TGTGCCAGCAGCCAAGCGGGAGGAAACACCATATATTTT

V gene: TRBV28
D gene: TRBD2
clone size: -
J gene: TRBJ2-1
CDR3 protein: CASSRLAGGYNEQFF
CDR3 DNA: TGTGCCAGCAGTCGTCTAGCGGGGGGGTACAATGAGCAGTTCTTC

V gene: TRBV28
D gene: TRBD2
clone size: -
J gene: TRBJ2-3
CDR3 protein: CASSGRTSSLDTQYF
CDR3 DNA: TGTGCCAGCAGTGGGAGGACTAGCTCTTTGGATACGCAGTATTTT

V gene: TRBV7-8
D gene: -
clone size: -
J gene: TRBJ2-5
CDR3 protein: CASSLGWVGETQYF
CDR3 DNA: TGTGCCAGCAGCTTAGGTTGGGTCGGGGAGACCCAGTACTTC

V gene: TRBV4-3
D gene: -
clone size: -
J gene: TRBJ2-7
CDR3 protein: CASSQELQSYEQYF
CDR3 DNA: TGCGCCAGCAGCCAAGAGTTACAGTCCTACGAGCAGTACTTC

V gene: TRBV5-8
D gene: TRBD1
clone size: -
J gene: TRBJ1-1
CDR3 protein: CASSGWTGDYANTEAFF
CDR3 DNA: TGTGCCAGCAGCGGATGGACAGGCGACTACGCGAACACTGAAGCTTTCTTT

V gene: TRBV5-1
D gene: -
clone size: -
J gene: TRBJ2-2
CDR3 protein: CASSPTTLGTGELFF
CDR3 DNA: TGCGCCAGCAGCCCGACAACCCTGGGCACCGGGGAGCTGTTTTTT

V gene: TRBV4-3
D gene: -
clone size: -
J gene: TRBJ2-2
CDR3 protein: CASSQERQGFTGELFF
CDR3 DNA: TGCGCCAGCAGCCAAGAAAGGCAGGGGTTCACCGGGGAGCTGTTTTTT

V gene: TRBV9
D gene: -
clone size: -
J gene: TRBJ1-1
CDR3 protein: CASSDVGGNTEAFF
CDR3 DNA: TGTGCCAGCAGCGATGTCGGGGGGAACACTGAAGCTTTCTTT

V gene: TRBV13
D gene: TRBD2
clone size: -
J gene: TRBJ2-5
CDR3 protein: CASSPLSGRQETQYF
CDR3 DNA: TGTGCCAGCAGCCCCTTATCCGGGAGGCAAGAGACCCAGTACTTC

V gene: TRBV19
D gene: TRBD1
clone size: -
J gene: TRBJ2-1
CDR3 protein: CASSIDPAGGGYNEQFF
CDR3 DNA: TGTGCCAGTAGTATAGACCCGGCAGGGGGCGGTTACAATGAGCAGTTCTTC

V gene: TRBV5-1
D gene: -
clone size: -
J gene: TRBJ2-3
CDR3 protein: CASHVLSTDTQYF
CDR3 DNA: TGCGCCAGCCATGTCCTCAGTACAGATACGCAGTATTTT

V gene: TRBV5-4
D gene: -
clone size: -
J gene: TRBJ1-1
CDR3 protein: CASSWGGWENTEAFF
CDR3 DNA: TGTGCCAGCAGCTGGGGAGGTTGGGAGAACACTGAAGCTTTCTTT

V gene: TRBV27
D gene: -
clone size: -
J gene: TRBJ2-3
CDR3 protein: CASSGPEGPGTQYF
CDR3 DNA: TGTGCCAGCAGCGGCCCGGAGGGGCCGGGGACGCAGTATTTT

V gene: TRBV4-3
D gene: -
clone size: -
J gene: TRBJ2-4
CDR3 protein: CASSQDMAEVTKNIQYF
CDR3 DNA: TGCGCCAGCAGCCAAGATATGGCAGAGGTGACCAAAAACATTCAGTACTTC

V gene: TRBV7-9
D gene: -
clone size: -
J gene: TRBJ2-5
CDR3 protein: CASSQGGETQYF
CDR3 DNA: TGTGCCAGCAGCCAGGGGGGAGAGACCCAGTACTTC

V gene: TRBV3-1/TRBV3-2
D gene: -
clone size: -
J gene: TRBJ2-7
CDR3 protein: CASSQDGGIYEQYF
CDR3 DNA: TGTGCCAGCAGCCAAGATGGCGGAATCTACGAGCAGTACTTC

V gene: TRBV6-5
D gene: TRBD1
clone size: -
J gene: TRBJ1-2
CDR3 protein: CASSSGQRRTSYGYTF
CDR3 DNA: TGTGCCAGCAGTTCGGGACAGAGACGTACCTCTTATGGCTACACCTTC

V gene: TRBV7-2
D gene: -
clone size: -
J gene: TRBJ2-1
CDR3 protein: CASSLDPSDYNEQFF
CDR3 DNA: TGTGCCAGCAGCTTAGATCCTAGCGACTACAATGAGCAGTTCTTC

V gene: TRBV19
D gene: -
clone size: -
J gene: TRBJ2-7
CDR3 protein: CASSGIPYEQYF
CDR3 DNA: TGTGCCAGTTCAGGGATCCCCTACGAGCAGTACTTC

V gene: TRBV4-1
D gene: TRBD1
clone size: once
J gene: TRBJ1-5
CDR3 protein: CASSQVGPGQGYSNQPQHF
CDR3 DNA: TGCGCCAGCAGCCAAGTAGGTCCCGGACAGGGTTATAGCAATCAGCCCCAGCATTTT

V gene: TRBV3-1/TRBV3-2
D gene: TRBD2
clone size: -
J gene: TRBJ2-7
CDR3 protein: CASSQDPPGLASEQYF
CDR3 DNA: TGTGCCAGCAGCCAAGACCCGCCGGGACTAGCGAGCGAGCAGTACTTC

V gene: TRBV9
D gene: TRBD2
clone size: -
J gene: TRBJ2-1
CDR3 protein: CASSGLAGGRGSYNEQFF
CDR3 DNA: TGTGCCAGCTCTGGACTAGCGGGAGGGAGGGGCTCCTACAATGAGCAGTTCTTC

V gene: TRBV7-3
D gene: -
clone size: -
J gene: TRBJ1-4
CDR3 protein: CASSSDGEKLFF
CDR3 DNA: TGTGCCAGCAGCTCAGACGGGGAAAAACTGTTTTTT

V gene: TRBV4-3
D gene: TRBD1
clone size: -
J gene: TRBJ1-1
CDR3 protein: CASSQVDRGTEAFF
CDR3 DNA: TGCGCCAGCAGCCAAGTCGACAGGGGTACTGAAGCTTTCTTT